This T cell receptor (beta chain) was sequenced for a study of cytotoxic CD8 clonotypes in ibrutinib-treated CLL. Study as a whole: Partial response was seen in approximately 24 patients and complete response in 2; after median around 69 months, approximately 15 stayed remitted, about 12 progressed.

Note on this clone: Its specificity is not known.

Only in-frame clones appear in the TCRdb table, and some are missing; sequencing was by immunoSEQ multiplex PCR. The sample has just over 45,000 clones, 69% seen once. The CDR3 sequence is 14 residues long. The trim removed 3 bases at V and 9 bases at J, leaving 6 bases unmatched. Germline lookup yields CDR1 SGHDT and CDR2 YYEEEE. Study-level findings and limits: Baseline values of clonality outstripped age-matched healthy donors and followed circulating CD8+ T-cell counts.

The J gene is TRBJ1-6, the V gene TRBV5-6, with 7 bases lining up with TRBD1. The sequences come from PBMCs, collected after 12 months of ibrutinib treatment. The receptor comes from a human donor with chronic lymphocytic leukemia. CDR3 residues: CASSSGQVTSPLHF. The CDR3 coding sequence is TGTGCCAGCAGCTCCGGACAGGTAACTTCACCCCTCCACTTT.